This is a list of T cell receptor beta chains from one sample in a study of cytomegalovirus exposure and HLA in healthy donors. Generated by immunoSEQ multiplex PCR, the TCRdb table keeps only in-frame clones and is missing some. Of more than 85,000 clones listed, approximately 83% are singletons. Sequenced sample: PBMCs. Receptors originate from a man in his forties in good health and CMV-seronegative. The conserved cysteine and the conserved F or W are not part of the CDR3 here. Each record gives: CDR3 protein, J gene, V gene.

cdr3_aa: ASSSTSFFTDTQY
j_call: TRBJ2-3
v_call: TRBV7-2

cdr3_aa: ASSLGDRGGNQPQH
j_call: TRBJ1-5
v_call: TRBV7-2

cdr3_aa: ASSQRGGSSYNEQF
j_call: TRBJ2-1
v_call: TRBV5-1

cdr3_aa: SVEGTGWYFDTQY
j_call: TRBJ2-3
v_call: TRBV29-1

cdr3_aa: ASSLAPGQGTYEQY
j_call: TRBJ2-7
v_call: TRBV7-2

cdr3_aa: ASRLRDSPGTGNQPQH
j_call: TRBJ1-5
v_call: TRBV27

cdr3_aa: ASSSGTGGSQPQH
j_call: TRBJ1-5
v_call: TRBV6-5

cdr3_aa: ASRPGQGIYEQY
j_call: TRBJ2-7
v_call: TRBV5-6

cdr3_aa: ASSSLRLAGITDTQY
j_call: TRBJ2-3
v_call: TRBV7-2

cdr3_aa: ASSGRDRTTEAF
j_call: TRBJ1-1
v_call: TRBV6-5

cdr3_aa: ASSTRGAGNTIY
j_call: TRBJ1-3
v_call: TRBV5-4

cdr3_aa: ASSQGPIREQY
j_call: TRBJ2-7
v_call: TRBV5-6

cdr3_aa: ASSFTTGVHTDTQY
j_call: TRBJ2-3
v_call: TRBV11-2

cdr3_aa: ASSPPWQGDNEQF
j_call: TRBJ2-1
v_call: TRBV18

cdr3_aa: ASSPRSAVGANVLT
j_call: TRBJ2-6
v_call: TRBV13

cdr3_aa: AISESTFQPQH
j_call: TRBJ1-5
v_call: TRBV10-3

cdr3_aa: ATFDRGGYNEQF
j_call: TRBJ2-1
v_call: TRBV13

cdr3_aa: AWGLGGNQPQH
j_call: TRBJ1-5
v_call: TRBV30

cdr3_aa: ASSPGTSYTEAF
j_call: TRBJ1-1
v_call: TRBV5-4

cdr3_aa: ASSLSDNEQF
j_call: TRBJ2-1
v_call: TRBV5-1

cdr3_aa: SVDKGGTEAF
j_call: TRBJ1-1
v_call: TRBV29-1

cdr3_aa: ASSIGTENSPLH
j_call: TRBJ1-6
v_call: TRBV19

cdr3_aa: ASSVQEGIGGYT
j_call: TRBJ1-2
v_call: TRBV7-9

cdr3_aa: ASSLLVRDWSYNEQF
j_call: TRBJ2-1
v_call: TRBV18

cdr3_aa: ASSPIDGLRQPQH
j_call: TRBJ1-5
v_call: TRBV6-1

cdr3_aa: ASSQEGNSYEQY
j_call: TRBJ2-7
v_call: TRBV4-2

cdr3_aa: ASSLAGLVIEAF
j_call: TRBJ1-1
v_call: TRBV7-2

cdr3_aa: ASALGGAGKGEQF
j_call: TRBJ2-1
v_call: TRBV6-6

cdr3_aa: ASSLGEETQY
j_call: TRBJ2-5
v_call: TRBV11-3